Listed below are T cell receptor beta chains from one sample, sequenced in a study of CD8 T cells in Susac syndrome. TCRdb analysed the immunoSEQ multiplex PCR reads with MiXCR anew, one entry per CDR3 protein. The sample has some 200,000 distinct CDR3 sequences; around 95% are singletons. Sequenced sample: CD8+ T cells from PBMCs. These receptors all come from a human donor with Susac syndrome. Each CDR3 is given with its conserved first and last residue. A D gene is named only where the DNA matches it firmly. Only some rows state a clone size, as once, few, many or a class for expanded clones.

d_call,j_call,clone_size,v_call,cdr3_nt,cdr3_aa
TRBD1,TRBJ2-7,.,TRBV29-1,TGCAGCGTAACCACAGGGGGCCACGAGCAGTACTTC,CSVTTGGHEQYF
.,TRBJ1-1,.,TRBV14,TGTGCCAGCAGCCGCGAGACTGGGAGCACTGAAGCTTTCTTT,CASSRETGSTEAFF
.,TRBJ1-1,.,TRBV7-2,TGTGCCAGCAGCTTAGAGGGCGGCCAGGTAGCTTTCTTT,CASSLEGGQVAFF
.,TRBJ1-4,.,TRBV29-1,TGCAGCGTTGGATTTAACAGTCAAAATGAAAAACTGTTTTTT,CSVGFNSQNEKLFF
.,TRBJ2-6,.,TRBV6-6,TGTGCCAGCAGTCCCGTAGCTTTTGGGGCCAACGTCCTGACTTTC,CASSPVAFGANVLTF
.,TRBJ2-5,.,TRBV3-1,TGTGCCAGCAGCCAAGGGGGCCTTCCGACCGAGACCCAGTACTTC,CASSQGGLPTETQYF
.,TRBJ2-1,.,TRBV7-2,TGTGCCAGCAGCAAACAGGCTAGCCACAATGAGCAGTTCTTC,CASSKQASHNEQFF
.,TRBJ2-3,.,TRBV9,TGTGCCAGCAGCGTAGACGGCGGGCCCACAGATACGCAGTATTTT,CASSVDGGPTDTQYF
TRBD2,TRBJ2-1,.,TRBV29-1,TGCAGCGTACCAAAAGCGGGAGCCCCTAACAATGAGCAGTTCTTC,CSVPKAGAPNNEQFF
TRBD2,TRBJ2-3,.,TRBV7-9,TGTGCCAGCACCGAAGCGGGAGTGTACGTAGATACGCAGTATTTT,CASTEAGVYVDTQYF
TRBD1,TRBJ1-2,few,TRBV6-5,TGTGCCAGCAGTCAACCAGACAGGGGAGGCTACACCTTC,CASSQPDRGGYTF
.,TRBJ2-2,.,TRBV4-2,TGTGCCAGCAGCCAAGATCTTGGCGGGAACACCGGGGAGCTGTTTTTT,CASSQDLGGNTGELFF
.,TRBJ1-4,.,TRBV10-2,TGCGCCAGCAAGGAGATTCCAACTAATGAAAAACTGTTTTTT,CASKEIPTNEKLFF
.,TRBJ1-1,.,TRBV19,TGTGCCAGTAGTATAGGTAGAGCCAACACTGAAGCTTTCTTT,CASSIGRANTEAFF
.,TRBJ2-7,.,TRBV5-1,TGCGCCAGCAGCCCTTGGAGCTCCTACGAGCAGTACTTC,CASSPWSSYEQYF
.,TRBJ2-1,.,TRBV25-1,TGTGCCAGCAGTGAATGGAGAGAGGGCAATGAGCAGTTCTTC,CASSEWREGNEQFF
.,TRBJ2-6,.,TRBV27,TGTGCCAGCGGACCGATCTCTGGGGCCAACGTCCTGACTTTC,CASGPISGANVLTF
.,TRBJ1-2,.,TRBV2,TGTGCCAGCACCGGACAGCCCAGCGGAGGCTACACCTTC,CASTGQPSGGYTF
.,TRBJ2-5,.,TRBV7-9,TGTGCCAGCCGCCTGGGGCCTCGGGGGTCTTGGACCCAGTACTTC,CASRLGPRGSWTQYF